Listed below are T cell receptor beta chains from one sample, sequenced in a study of sequential checkpoint blockade in melanoma. Repertoires were generated with immunoSEQ multiplex PCR, while TCRdb's copy carries only in-frame clones and drops some. The sample lists some 18,000 clones, over 60% occurring once. Sequenced here: tumor tissue (inferred from file names), sampled from a patient given nivolumab and ipilimumab in sequence. The receptors stem from a human donor with melanoma. Both conserved end residues are part of each CDR3. D genes are given only for firm matches. Size values are once, few and many counts, or a class for expanded clones, and some rows have none.

CASSNRNGYTF TGTGCCAGTAGTAACAGGAATGGCTACACCTTC NA TRBJ1-2 NA TRBV19
CASSPGTIFNEQFF TGCGCCAGCAGCCCCGGGACCATTTTCAATGAGCAGTTCTTC NA TRBJ2-1 NA TRBV5-1
CASIQSGDSGNTEAFF TGTGCCAGTATCCAGTCGGGGGACTCGGGGAACACTGAAGCTTTCTTT NA TRBJ1-1 NA TRBV19
CASRSRDSSVGYEQFF TGTGCCAGCAGGTCCCGGGACTCCTCCGTTGGCTATGAGCAGTTCTTC NA TRBJ2-1 NA TRBV6-8
CASSTGYQETQYF TGTGCCAGTAGTACCGGGTACCAAGAGACCCAGTACTTC NA TRBJ2-5 NA TRBV19
CASEAGGNIQYF TGTGCCAGTGAAGCGGGGGGAAACATTCAGTACTTC TRBD2 TRBJ2-4 NA TRBV19
CSVLAGAGSWEQYF TGCAGCGTTCTGGCGGGAGCAGGGTCTTGGGAGCAGTACTTC TRBD2 TRBJ2-7 NA TRBV29-1
CASSEFQLGFDYGYTF TGCGCCAGCAGTGAGTTCCAGCTAGGATTCGACTATGGCTACACCTTC NA TRBJ1-2 NA TRBV10-2
CASSQEGPTVANGFPEAFF TGCGCCAGCAGCCAAGAGGGACCCACCGTGGCCAACGGTTTCCCTGAAGCTTTCTTT NA TRBJ1-1 NA TRBV4-1
CASSHQTRRGARWQYF TGTGCCAGCAGCCACCAAACCAGGCGGGGGGCGAGATGGCAGTACTTC NA TRBJ2-7 NA TRBV12-1
CASSEVARSGRQTQYF TGTGCCAGCAGTGAAGTGGCGCGGAGCGGGAGACAGACCCAGTACTTC TRBD2 TRBJ2-5 NA TRBV6-1
CASSQGLAGGPVPEQYF TGTGCCAGCAGTCAGGGACTAGCGGGGGGTCCCGTCCCAGAGCAGTACTTC NA TRBJ2-7 NA TRBV8-2
CASSLPGGLNEKLFF TGTGCCAGCAGCTTGCCGGGGGGTCTTAATGAAAAACTGTTTTTT NA TRBJ1-4 NA TRBV11-3
CASSQEGYTDTQYF TGCGCCAGCAGCCAAGAAGGCTACACAGATACGCAGTATTTT NA TRBJ2-3 few TRBV1
CASRMTSSSTDTQYF TGTGCCAGCAGAATGACTAGCTCATCCACAGATACGCAGTATTTT TRBD2 TRBJ2-3 NA TRBV6-8
CASSSGQSTNEKLFF TGTGCCAGCAGCTCGGGACAGTCAACTAATGAAAAACTGTTTTTT TRBD1 TRBJ1-4 NA TRBV11-3
CASSPTSPSTDTQYF TGTGCCAGCTCACCGACTAGCCCCAGCACAGATACGCAGTATTTT TRBD2 TRBJ2-3 NA TRBV18
CASRDRDLYEQYF TGTGCCAGCAGGGATCGGGACTTATACGAGCAGTACTTC NA TRBJ2-7 NA TRBV9
CAWSVDRGAGQPQHF TGTGCCTGGAGTGTAGACAGGGGCGCAGGTCAGCCCCAGCATTTT TRBD1 TRBJ1-5 few TRBV30
CASSPRLAGGLTDTQYF TGTGCCAGCAGCCCAAGACTAGCGGGAGGGCTCACAGATACGCAGTATTTT TRBD2 TRBJ2-3 NA TRBV7-6
CASPRTGGGPGELFF TGTGCCAGCCCAAGGACAGGGGGCGGACCCGGGGAGCTGTTTTTT TRBD1 TRBJ2-2 medium-sized TRBV6-8